The rows below give T cell receptor beta chains drawn from one sample of a study of T cells in Graves' hyperthyroidism and ophthalmopathy. MiXCR was run by TCRdb on the multiplex PCR reads, yielding one entry per CDR3 protein. The sample consists of some 490,000 distinct CDR3 sequences, around a fifth of them appearing once. Sequences were obtained from blood. The receptors shown here come from a woman in her sixties or seventies with Graves' ophthalmopathy. Both conserved end residues are part of each CDR3. A D gene is named only where the DNA matches it firmly. The size field is filled for only some rows; it gives once, few, many or a size class.

NA	many	TRBV6-1	TRBJ2-2	TGTGCCAGCGGAGCGGCGAACACCGGGGAGCTGTTTTTT	CASGAANTGELFF
TRBD1	few	TRBV18	TRBJ2-1	TGTGCCAGCTCACCATGGACGGGTCCAGGGGGTGAGCAGTTCTTC	CASSPWTGPGGEQFF
TRBD1	NA	TRBV12-3/TRBV12-4	TRBJ1-2	TGTGCCAGCAGCGGTACAGGGGTACACTATGGCTACACCTTC	CASSGTGVHYGYTF
NA	many	TRBV2	TRBJ2-3	TGTGCCAGCCGTCGGACTAGCACAGATACGCAGTATTTT	CASRRTSTDTQYF
TRBD1	few	TRBV28	TRBJ2-3	TGTGCCAGCAGTTCCGAGGGGGCCCCCACAGATACGCAGTATTTT	CASSSEGAPTDTQYF
NA	NA	TRBV2	TRBJ2-3	TGTGCCAGCAGTGAATTCGGTCCACCGAACACAGATACGCAGTATTTT	CASSEFGPPNTDTQYF
NA	many	TRBV6-2/TRBV6-3	TRBJ2-1	TGTGCCAGCAGTTACTCGGGCCGGGAGTTCGATGAGCAGTTCTTC	CASSYSGREFDEQFF
TRBD2	many	TRBV27	TRBJ2-7	TGTGCCAGCAGTTTGTCCCGACTAGCGGGAGATGTCTACGAGCAGTACTTC	CASSLSRLAGDVYEQYF
NA	NA	TRBV6-1	TRBJ1-6	TGTGCCAGCCAGGAAGCGAAATGGTCAAATAATTCACCCCTCCACTTT	CASQEAKWSNNSPLHF
NA	NA	TRBV5-1	TRBJ2-1	TGCGCCAGCAGCTTCGAGGGGAACAATGAGCAGTTCTTC	CASSFEGNNEQFF
NA	NA	TRBV6-6	TRBJ2-5	TGTGCCAGCAGTTACAGGAGAGAAGAGACCCAGTACTTC	CASSYRREETQYF
TRBD1	NA	TRBV4-1	TRBJ2-1	TGCGCCAGCAGGTATCGGGACAGGGGCCCCAATGAGCAGTTCTTC	CASRYRDRGPNEQFF
TRBD1	few	TRBV10-3	TRBJ1-2	TGTGCCATCAGTGAAGGTCAGGGGGCTAGCTATGGCTACACCTTC	CAISEGQGASYGYTF
NA	NA	TRBV24-1	TRBJ2-3	TGTGCCACCGCGAGTTTGGGCAGGCCTTCTTTCACAGATACGCAGTATTTT	CATASLGRPSFTDTQYF